A single sample is the source of the 32 T cell receptor beta chains below, sequenced in a study of Graves' ophthalmopathy and Graves' hyperthyroidism. The study amplified TCR beta CDR3 regions using RNA transcripts. HTBI primers primed a first-round RT-PCR, and a second-round multiplex PCR followed. TCRdb redid the calling of the multiplex PCR reads with MiXCR, one entry per CDR3 protein. The sample has hundreds of thousands of distinct CDR3 sequences, around a fifth seen once. Sequenced material: peripheral blood. Source of these receptors: a woman aged 18-29 years with stable Graves' hyperthyroidism. Some clones in this sample may be carry-over from other donors' samples.

This chain connects TRBV7-8 to TRBJ2-7; D possibly corresponds to TRBD1 (6 bases). V lost 3 bases to trimming and J lost 3 bases, with 15 bases between them. The CDR3 is 15 residues long. CDR1 is SGHVS, CDR2 FQNEAQ, per germline. CDR3 amino acids: CASSFPGTSHYEQYF. The CDR3 DNA reads as TGTGCCAGCAGCTTCCCCGGGACATCCCACTACGAGCAGTACTTC.

This clonotype was recorded a few times. The rearrangement links TRBV20-1 to TRBJ2-5; 8 bases fit TRBD1. The CDR3 covers 14 residues. CDR1 is DFQATT, CDR2 SNEGSKA, per germline (reference sequence). Trimming cost V 3 bases and J 3 bases; bases outside gene matches: 6. The CDR3 here is CSARSRQGKETQYF. For the CDR3, the DNA is TGCAGTGCTAGGTCTCGACAGGGGAAAGAGACCCAGTACTTC.

This clonotype was seen repeatedly, ten times or more. As DNA, the CDR3 is TGTGCCAGCAGCTTGCAGTTCCAAGAGACCCAGTACTTC. Protein product: CASSLQFQETQYF. This chain uses TRBV5-4 with TRBJ2-5; D gene unclear. There are 13 residues in the CDR3. V was shortened by 1 base and J by 1 base, with 5 bases between the two germline ends. Germline CDR1 is SGHNT and CDR2 is YYREEE (reference sequence).

This clonotype has ten or more counts. The CDR3 spells CASSLGGRGNEQYF. The CDR3, as DNA: TGTGCCAGCAGCTTAGGGGGTCGCGGTAACGAGCAGTACTTC. The chain carries TRBV11-2 and TRBJ2-7; D unclear. The CDR3 has 14 amino acids. Looked up from germline, CDR1 is SGHAT and CDR2 is FQNNGV. The ends were cut back, 1 base at V and 5 bases at J, with 12 bases in the middle.

The chain joins TRBV6-1 to TRBJ2-5; D ambiguous. CDR3 length equals 14 residues. Germline V gene sequence: CDR1 MNHNS, CDR2 SASEGT. The V end lost 0 bases, the J end lost 7 bases, and 12 bases lay between the germline ends. CDR3 sequence: CASSEASGDGTQYF. CDR3 DNA: TGTGCCAGCAGTGAAGCGTCCGGAGACGGGACCCAGTACTTC.

This sequence joins TRBV3-1 and TRBJ1-3; no clear D. This CDR3 is built from 14 residues. Trimming removed 4 bases from V and 3 bases from J, with 10 bases in between. Germline V CDR1 and CDR2: LGHDT, YNNKEL (reference sequence). Here the CDR3 DNA reads TGTGCCAGCAGCCCAATCGAGGGTGGAAACACCATATATTTT. It yields the protein CASSPIEGGNTIYF.

This clonotype came up many times. This rearrangement joins TRBV5-1 to TRBJ1-6; 9 positions agree with TRBD1. This CDR3 has 15 residues. The germline V gene has CDR1 SGHRS and CDR2 YFSETQ. After removal of 4 bases from V and 6 bases from J, the junction contained 5 bases not matched to a gene. The CDR3 DNA reads TGCGCCAGCAGCAGGGACAGGGATATTAATTCACCCCTCCACTTT. This translates into CASSRDRDINSPLHF.

This clonotype appeared a single time. The chain has TRBV19 and TRBJ2-2; TRBD1 matches 9 bases. The V segment lost 3 bases and the J segment 0 bases; nucleotides outside the gene matches: 2. The CDR3 loop spans 16 amino acids. CDR1 is LNHDA and CDR2 is SQIVND in the germline V gene (reference sequence). The CDR3 DNA reads TGTGCCAGTAGTATGGACAGGGGAGCGAACACCGGGGAGCTGTTTTTT. Translation: CASSMDRGANTGELFF.

The chain uses TRBV3-1 and TRBJ2-7; D is possibly TRBD2 (6 bases). This CDR3 has 15 residues. V lost 1 base to trimming and J lost 4 bases, with 14 bases between them. CDR1 and CDR2 from the germline V gene are LGHDT and YNNKEL (reference sequence). In nucleotides, the CDR3 is TGTGCCAGCAGCCAAGGTAGGGCGGGAAAGTACGAGCAGTACTTC. It translates to CASSQGRAGKYEQYF.

This clonotype occurred many times. The chain employs TRBV27 and TRBJ2-7, with 7 nucleotides matching TRBD2. Trimming took 2 bases from V and 2 from J; bases not matched to a gene: 6. Germline CDR1 reads MNHEY; CDR2 reads SMNVEV (reference sequence). CDR3 size: 15 residues. The CDR3 is CASSLRVGGTYEQYF. The CDR3 DNA reads TGTGCCAGCAGTTTAAGGGTCGGGGGGACCTACGAGCAGTACTTC.

This clonotype came up many times. The chain couples TRBV20-1 to TRBJ1-2, with D maybe TRBD1 (5 bases). This CDR3 is built from 15 residues. V gave up 6 bases and J gave up 0 bases, with 17 bases separating them. The germline CDR1 and CDR2 sequences are DFQATT and SNEGSKA (reference sequence). The CDR3 reads CSAHDSMGANYGYTF. CDR3 sequence (DNA): TGCAGTGCACATGACAGTATGGGGGCTAACTATGGCTACACCTTC.

This clonotype showed up many times. The genes are TRBV11-1 and TRBJ2-7; D is perhaps TRBD2 (5 bases). The CDR3 has 15 amino acids. The V gene's germline CDR1 is SGHAT and CDR2 FQDESV (reference sequence). V gave up 1 base and J gave up 2 bases, with 12 bases separating them. CDR3 region: CASSLGSSGTYEQYF. CDR3 bases: TGTGCCAGCAGCTTAGGTTCGAGCGGTACCTACGAGCAGTACTTC. Combining the CDR3 with reference TRBV11-1 and TRBJ2-7 gives the whole variable domain EAEVAQSPRYKITEKSQAVAFWCDPISGHATLYWYRQILGQGPELLVQFQDESVVDDSQLPKDRFSAERLKGVDSTLKIQPAELGDSAMYLCASSLGSSGTYEQYFGPGTRLTVT.

The chain combines TRBV6-2 or TRBV6-3 with TRBJ2-4; D may correspond to TRBD1 or TRBD2 (5 bases each). CDR3 length: 16 residues. V gave up 0 bases and J gave up 1 base, with 10 bases separating them. CDR1 is MNHEY and CDR2 is SVGEGT in the germline V gene. CDR3: CASSYSIGTAKNIQYF. DNA of the CDR3: TGTGCCAGCAGTTACTCCATCGGGACCGCCAAAAACATTCAGTACTTC.

This clonotype was counted many times. The chain couples TRBV6-5 to TRBJ2-2; D is possibly TRBD1 or TRBD2 (7 bases each). This CDR3 is built from 16 residues. Trimming took 4 bases from V and 5 from J, leaving 17 bases between them. The germline V gene has CDR1 MNHEY and CDR2 SVGAGI. CDR3 sequence (DNA): TGTGCCAGCAGTTGGGGAGGGGGCGTGGGGACCGGGGAGCTGTTTTTT. It codes for CASSWGGGVGTGELFF.

This chain uses TRBV12-3 or TRBV12-4 with TRBJ1-1; 8 nucleotides align to TRBD1. Trimming at V came to 6 bases and at J to 1 base, leaving 7 bases not matched to a gene. This CDR3 contains 15 residues. The CDR3 DNA reads as TGTGCCAGCAGGCGCCGGACAGGGTCGAACACTGAAGCTTTCTTT. Its protein product is CASRRRTGSNTEAFF.

This clonotype has just a few counts. V and J are TRBV6-1 and TRBJ1-1; D is ambiguous. The V end was cut by 7 bases, the J end by 3 bases, with 9 bases between. The CDR3 runs to 12 residues. CDR1 and CDR2 from the germline V gene are MNHNS and SASEGT. CDR3 coding DNA: TGTGCCAGCATAAAACGGGACACTGAAGCTTTCTTT. Translating gives CASIKRDTEAFF.

This clonotype was found many times. The chain is built from TRBV28 and TRBJ2-5, with TRBD2 identical over 7 bases. The V gene end was trimmed by 7 bases and the J gene end by 6 bases; junction bases not matched to a gene: 17. Germline loops: CDR1 MDHEN, CDR2 SYDVKM. The CDR3 totals 16 residues. The CDR3 sequence is CASIKRTSEGKQTQYF. CDR3 DNA sequence: TGTGCCAGCATCAAACGCACTAGCGAGGGGAAGCAGACCCAGTACTTC. Together with reference TRBV28 and TRBJ2-5, the CDR3 gives the full variable domain: DVKVTQSSRYLVKRTGEKVFLECVQDMDHENMFWYRQDPGLGLRLIYFSYDVKMKEKGDIPEGYSVSREKKERFSLILESASTNQTSMYLCASIKRTSEGKQTQYFGPGTRLLVL.

Many counts were recorded for this clonotype. This may be a read error: a much more frequent sequence differs by one nucleotide. J is TRBJ1-2 and V is TRBV29-1; TRBD1 might be the D (5 bases). The CDR3 is 12 residues long. CDR1 SQVTM and CDR2 ANQGSEA come from the germline V gene. The V end was cut by 8 bases, the J end by 4 bases, with 14 bases between. CDR3 nucleotides: TGCAGCATCTTGGGGGACGGCTATGGCTACACCTTC. Residues: CSILGDGYGYTF.

The chain carries TRBV27 and TRBJ1-2, with D unclear. V gave up 6 bases and J gave up 8 bases, with 16 bases separating them. The germline V gene encodes CDR1 MNHEY and CDR2 SMNVEV (reference sequence). This CDR3 is 13 amino acids long. CDR3 in amino acids: CASSKRWGEGYTF. Written as DNA, the CDR3 is TGTGCCAGCAGCAAGCGGTGGGGAGAAGGCTACACCTTC.

The V call is TRBV18, the J call TRBJ1-5; no reliable D call. Germline assignment: CDR1 KGHSH and CDR2 LQKENI. The CDR3 is made up of 16 amino acids. V was clipped by 2 bases and J by 1 base, with 12 bases between them. CDR3 residues: CASSPNQAGSNQPQHF. CDR3 DNA sequence: TGTGCCAGCTCACCAAATCAGGCGGGGAGCAATCAGCCCCAGCATTTT.

This clonotype was counted at least ten times. The rearrangement links TRBV20-1 to TRBJ1-3, with D unclear. The CDR3 is made up of 13 amino acids. V was cut by 4 bases and J by 7 bases, with 14 bases left in between. Germline V lookup: CDR1 DFQATT, CDR2 SNEGSKA (reference sequence). The CDR3, as DNA: TGCAGTGCTATGCCCCGTCTTAGGAACACCATATATTTT. Its translation is CSAMPRLRNTIYF.

This clonotype appeared a few times. In nucleotides, the CDR3 is TGCAGCGTTGAGCCCGGACTAGCGGGGAAAACCGGGGAGCTGTTTTTT. Translation: CSVEPGLAGKTGELFF. The gene calls are TRBV29-1 and TRBJ2-2, with 12 positions matching TRBD2. This CDR3 has 16 residues. Germline V lookup: CDR1 SQVTM, CDR2 ANQGSEA. Unmatched junction bases numbered 7, after V lost 3 bases and J lost 5 bases.

J is TRBJ1-1 and V is TRBV3-1; D is undetermined. V lost 1 base to trimming and J lost 1 base, with 16 bases between them. CDR1 and CDR2 (germline): LGHDT, YNNKEL (reference sequence). The CDR3 runs 17 residues. Here the CDR3 reads CASSQAGTGRKNTEAFF. Here the CDR3 DNA reads TGTGCCAGCAGCCAAGCGGGCACCGGACGGAAGAACACTGAAGCTTTCTTT.

This clonotype has only a few counts. V and J are TRBV20-1 and TRBJ2-5; 7 nucleotides align to TRBD2. The CDR3 loop spans 15 amino acids. Germline V lookup: CDR1 DFQATT, CDR2 SNEGSKA (reference sequence). V gave up 3 bases and J gave up 5 bases; unmatched junction bases: 12. CDR3 coding DNA: TGCAGTGCTAGTACGGGCGGGAGTACTGAGGAGACCCAGTACTTC. Translated: CSASTGGSTEETQYF.

The rearrangement uses TRBV20-1 and TRBJ2-1, with D unresolved. Trimming removed 6 bases from V and 8 bases from J, with 20 bases in between. Per germline, CDR1 DFQATT and CDR2 SNEGSKA (reference sequence). This CDR3 is 14 amino acids long. The CDR3 sequence: CSADEPQTSDEQFF. The CDR3 DNA follows: TGCAGTGCCGACGAACCCCAGACATCGGATGAGCAGTTCTTC.

This clonotype was counted at least ten times. The rearrangement uses TRBV2 and TRBJ2-2; 8 positions agree with TRBD1. Germline CDR1 SNHLY, CDR2 FYNNEI. The V and J ends lost 5 bases and 3 bases, in that order; junction bases with no gene match: 2. The CDR3 has 14 amino acids. The CDR3 here is CASSQGADTGELFF. In DNA, the CDR3 is TGTGCCAGCAGTCAGGGGGCGGACACCGGGGAGCTGTTTTTT.

There are many counts of this clonotype. V gene TRBV12-3 or TRBV12-4 combines with J gene TRBJ1-1, with no clear D. The CDR3 contains 15 residues. V gave up 2 bases and J gave up 3 bases, with 13 bases separating them. In nucleotides, the CDR3 is TGTGCCAGCAGTTTAAGGCAGTCGAGATACACTGAAGCTTTCTTT. Residues: CASSLRQSRYTEAFF.

This sequence joins TRBV11-2 and TRBJ1-2; a possible D gene is TRBD1 (5 bases). Germline assignment: CDR1 SGHAT and CDR2 FQNNGV. CDR3 length: 12 amino acids. Trimming cost V 3 bases and J 7 bases, with 9 bases left between them. The DNA of the CDR3 is TGTGCCAGCAGCTTGACAGTCCTTGGCTACACCTTC. This codes for CASSLTVLGYTF.

The sample holds many counts of this clonotype. The V gene is TRBV27, the J gene TRBJ2-7; 10 nucleotides line up with TRBD1. With 5 bases clipped from V and 10 bases from J, the junction kept 11 bases outside the gene matches. CDR1 and CDR2 (germline): MNHEY, SMNVEV (reference sequence). CDR3 size: 14 residues. Written as DNA, the CDR3 is TGTGCCAGCAGTATGTCCCGGGACAGGGGTCCCCAGTACTTC. This gives the protein CASSMSRDRGPQYF.

This chain connects TRBV7-2 to TRBJ2-2, with 12 bases matching TRBD2. Germline V CDR1 and CDR2: SGHTA, FQGNSA. This CDR3 comprises 15 residues. The J segment lost 7 bases and the V segment lost 3 bases, leaving 3 bases of the junction unmatched. The DNA for the CDR3 is TGTGCCAGCAGCTTTCGGACTAGCGGGAACGGGGAGCTGTTTTTT. This encodes CASSFRTSGNGELFF.

This clonotype was counted a few times. The J gene is TRBJ2-7, the V gene TRBV5-1; D might be TRBD1 (6 bases). CDR3 size: 16 residues. Trimming took off 2 bases at V and 0 bases at J, with 15 bases between the two ends. Germline lookup yields CDR1 SGHRS and CDR2 YFSETQ. The CDR3 loop is CASSLRDRSGSYEQYF. CDR3 nucleotides: TGCGCCAGCAGCTTACGAGACAGGTCCGGCTCCTACGAGCAGTACTTC.

This clonotype was counted many times. This chain uses TRBV6-2 or TRBV6-3 with TRBJ1-2, with 9 positions matching TRBD1. The CDR3 extends over 16 amino acids. Trimming removed 0 bases from V and 4 bases from J; junction bases left unmatched: 6. CDR1 and CDR2 from the germline V gene are MNHEY and SVGEGT. The DNA of the CDR3 is TGTGCCAGCAGTTACTCCGCGGGACAGGGCCTCTATGGCTACACCTTC. Amino acid sequence: CASSYSAGQGLYGYTF.